These T cell receptor beta chains were read from a single sample in a study of early T cells in non-severe SARS-CoV-2 infection. One entry per CDR3 protein results from TCRdb running MiXCR on the 5' RACE reads. Of tens of thousands of distinct CDR3 sequences listed, 3% to 4% are singletons. The source material was whole blood. The receptors stem from an adult who was a healthcare worker with PCR-confirmed SARS-CoV-2 infection or an uninfected control (not recorded which). Each CDR3 is given without its conserved first and last residue. A D gene is named only where the DNA matches it firmly.

>TRBV29-1|NA|12
SVASGVAYNEQF
>TRBV29-1|TRBD1|11
SVNRQGMTEAF
>TRBV28|TRBD2|13
ASSLGGGAADTQY
>TRBV6-2/TRBV6-3|NA|10
ASSRSTDTQY
>TRBV28|NA|14
ASSFYSHPRNSPLH
>TRBV18|TRBD1|12
ASSTDRRNEKLF
>TRBV9|TRBD1|13
ASSFAGTGSDEQY
>TRBV7-2|TRBD1|14
ASSPRDGTGANEQF
>TRBV11-2|TRBD1|15
ASSFYGTGGLGETQY
>TRBV12-3/TRBV12-4|TRBD2|13
ASARTSAFTDTQY
>TRBV7-2|NA|13
ASSLAGATYNEQF
>TRBV24-1|TRBD2|14
ATSDFGGRGHNEQF
>TRBV3-1|NA|9
ASSRLAELF
>TRBV7-2|NA|13
ASSPDRSSNQPQH
>TRBV25-1|NA|11
ASRQGGTDTQY
>TRBV5-1|NA|12
ASSLAQARDGYT
>TRBV29-1|NA|12
SVELQGTSDGYT
>TRBV9|TRBD2|15
ASSPWTSGRAKDTQY
>TRBV28|TRBD1|13
ASSLGQVDNSPLH
>TRBV12-3/TRBV12-4|NA|11
ASSSRGWDTQY
>TRBV6-2/TRBV6-3|NA|15
ASSYELPQGLNTEAF
>TRBV5-6|TRBD1|13
ASSPGTGGGQPQH
>TRBV15|NA|13
ATSRDRGRGSPLH
>TRBV29-1|NA|11
SVDRGANTEAF
>TRBV4-2|NA|14
ASSQDLGESYNEQF
>TRBV10-3|NA|14
AISEIIGQSNYGYT
>TRBV14|TRBD1|13
ASSPPGTGGSVQF
>TRBV6-2/TRBV6-3|NA|12
ASSYKTGNYEQY
>TRBV20-1|NA|13
SALSPGLRSYEQY